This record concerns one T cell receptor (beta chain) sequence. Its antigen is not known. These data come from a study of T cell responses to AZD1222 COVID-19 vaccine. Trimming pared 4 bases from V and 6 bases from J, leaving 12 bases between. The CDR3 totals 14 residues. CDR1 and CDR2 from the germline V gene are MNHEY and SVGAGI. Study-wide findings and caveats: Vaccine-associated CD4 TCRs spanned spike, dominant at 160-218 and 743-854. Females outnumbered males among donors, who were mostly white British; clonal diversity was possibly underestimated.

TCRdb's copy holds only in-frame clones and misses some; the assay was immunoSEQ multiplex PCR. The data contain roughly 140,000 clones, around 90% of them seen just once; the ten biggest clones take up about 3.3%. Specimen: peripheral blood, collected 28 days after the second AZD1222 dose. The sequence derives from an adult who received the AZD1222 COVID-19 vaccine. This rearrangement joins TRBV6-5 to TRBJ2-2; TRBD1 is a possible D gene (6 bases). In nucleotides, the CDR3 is TGTGCCAGCAGTTTATACAGGGCCGCCGGGGAGCTGTTTTTT. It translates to CASSLYRAAGELFF.